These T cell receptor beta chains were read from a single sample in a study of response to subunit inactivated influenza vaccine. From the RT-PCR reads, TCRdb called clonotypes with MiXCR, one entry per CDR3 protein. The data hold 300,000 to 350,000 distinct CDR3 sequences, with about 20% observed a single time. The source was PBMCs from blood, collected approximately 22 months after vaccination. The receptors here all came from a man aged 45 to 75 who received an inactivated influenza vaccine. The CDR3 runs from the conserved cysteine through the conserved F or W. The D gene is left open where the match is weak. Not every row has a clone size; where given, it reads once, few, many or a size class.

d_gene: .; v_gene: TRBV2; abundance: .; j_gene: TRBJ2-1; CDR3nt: TGTGCCAGCGTCGTGATGGGTAGTGGGCAGTTCTTC; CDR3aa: CASVVMGSGQFF
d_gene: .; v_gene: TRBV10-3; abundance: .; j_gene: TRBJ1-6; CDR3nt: TGTGCCATCAGTGAGTCGAGCGGGGGGTATAATTCACCCCTCCAATTT; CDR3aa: CAISESSGGYNSPLQF
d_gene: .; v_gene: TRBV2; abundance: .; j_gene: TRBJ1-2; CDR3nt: TGTGCCAGCAGCGGAGTGGGGGTTAGTGGCTACACCTTC; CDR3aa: CASSGVGVSGYTF
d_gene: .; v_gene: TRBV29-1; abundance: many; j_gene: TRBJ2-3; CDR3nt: TGCAGCGTTGAAGATCAGCTAGAAACTAGCACAGATACGCAGTATTTT; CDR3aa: CSVEDQLETSTDTQYF
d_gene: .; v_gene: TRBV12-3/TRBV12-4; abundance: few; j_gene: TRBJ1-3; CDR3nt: TGTGCCAGCAGGCCAAGGACGGATCGAAACACCATATATTTT; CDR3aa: CASRPRTDRNTIYF
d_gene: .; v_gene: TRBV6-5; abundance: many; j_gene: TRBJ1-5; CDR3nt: TGTGCCAGCAGTTACAGCGCCGGAGGTAGCCAGCCCCAGCATTTT; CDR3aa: CASSYSAGGSQPQHF
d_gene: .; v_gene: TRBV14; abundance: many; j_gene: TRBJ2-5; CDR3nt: TGTGCCAGCAGCCCTGTGAGGGGCCGATACCAAGAGACCCAGTACTTC; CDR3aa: CASSPVRGRYQETQYF
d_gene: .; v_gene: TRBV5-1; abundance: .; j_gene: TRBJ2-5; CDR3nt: TGCGCCAGCAGCTTGTGGGGGGCTTTCCAAGAGACCCAGTACTTC; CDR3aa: CASSLWGAFQETQYF
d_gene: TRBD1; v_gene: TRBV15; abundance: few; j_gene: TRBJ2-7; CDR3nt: TGTGCCACCAGCAGAGATAAACAGGGGAGCCACGAGCAGTACTTC; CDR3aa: CATSRDKQGSHEQYF
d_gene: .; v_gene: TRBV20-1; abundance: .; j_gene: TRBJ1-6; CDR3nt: TGCAGTGCTAAGAGCGGGACAACCAATAATTCACCCCTCCACTTT; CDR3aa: CSAKSGTTNNSPLHF
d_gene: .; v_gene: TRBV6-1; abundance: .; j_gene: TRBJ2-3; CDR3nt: TGTGCCAGCAGAGAGCGGACTCGCACAGATACGCAGTATTTT; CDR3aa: CASRERTRTDTQYF
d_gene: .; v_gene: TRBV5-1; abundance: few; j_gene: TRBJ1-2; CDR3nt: TGCGCCAGCAGCTCGAATGAGGGCTATGGCTACACCTTC; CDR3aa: CASSSNEGYGYTF
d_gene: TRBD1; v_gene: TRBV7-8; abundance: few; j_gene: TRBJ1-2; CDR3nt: TGTGCCAGCAGCTTAGACGACAGGGGGATCCTCTATGGCTACACCTTC; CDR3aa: CASSLDDRGILYGYTF
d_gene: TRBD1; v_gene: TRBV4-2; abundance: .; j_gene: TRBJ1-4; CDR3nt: TGTGCCAGCAGCCACCCTCCCGGGAAGCAGGGGGAGATTAATGAAAAACTGTTTTTT; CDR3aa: CASSHPPGKQGEINEKLFF
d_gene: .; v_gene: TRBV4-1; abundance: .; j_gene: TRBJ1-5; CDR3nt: TGCGCCAGCAGCCGGGTCCGGGCCAATCAGCCCCAGCATTTT; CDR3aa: CASSRVRANQPQHF
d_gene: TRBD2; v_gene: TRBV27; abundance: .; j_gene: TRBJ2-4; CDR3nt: TGTGCCAGCAGTCACCGGGGGACTAGCCGAGCCAAAAACATTCAGTACTTC; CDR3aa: CASSHRGTSRAKNIQYF
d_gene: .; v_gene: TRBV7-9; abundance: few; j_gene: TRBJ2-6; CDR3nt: TGTGCCAGCAGCCCTACAGGGTCCTTCTCTGGGGCCAACGTCCTGACTTTC; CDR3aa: CASSPTGSFSGANVLTF
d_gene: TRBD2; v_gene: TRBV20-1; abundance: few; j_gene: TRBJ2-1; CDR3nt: TGCAGTGCTAGCACTAGCGGGGGTTACCATGAGCAGTTCTTC; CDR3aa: CSASTSGGYHEQFF
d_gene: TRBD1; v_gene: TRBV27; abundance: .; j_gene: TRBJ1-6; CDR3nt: TGTGCCAGCAGTCCGCCCGGGACAGGGATCTCACCCCTCCACTTT; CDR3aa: CASSPPGTGISPLHF
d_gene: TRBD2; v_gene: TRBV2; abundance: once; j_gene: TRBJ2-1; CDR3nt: TGTGCCAGCAGTGAGTTGATGCGGCGGGGGGACAATGAGCAGTTCTTC; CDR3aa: CASSELMRRGDNEQFF
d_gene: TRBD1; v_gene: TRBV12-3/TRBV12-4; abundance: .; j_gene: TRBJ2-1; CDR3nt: TGTGCCAGCAGTTTTTTTCCGAGACAGGGGTGGTACAATGAGCAGTTCTTC; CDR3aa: CASSFFPRQGWYNEQFF
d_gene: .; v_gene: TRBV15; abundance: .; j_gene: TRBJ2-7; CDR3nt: TGTGCCACCAGCAGAGGTACCTGGGACACCCTGTCCTACGAGCAGTACTTC; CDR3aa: CATSRGTWDTLSYEQYF
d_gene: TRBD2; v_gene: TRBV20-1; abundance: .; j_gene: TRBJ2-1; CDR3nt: TGCAGTGCTAGAGAGCTGACTAGCGGGAGGGTACAGGAGCAGTTCTTC; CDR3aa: CSARELTSGRVQEQFF
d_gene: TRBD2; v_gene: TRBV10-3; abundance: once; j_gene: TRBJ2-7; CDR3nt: TGTGCCATCAGTGAGCCGGGACTAGCGGGAGGGACCGCCTACGAGCAGTACTTC; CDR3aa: CAISEPGLAGGTAYEQYF
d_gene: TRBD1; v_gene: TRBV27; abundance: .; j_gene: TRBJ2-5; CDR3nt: TGTGCCAGCAGTTTGGGTGGGGGACAGGGAGAAGAGACCCAGTACTTC; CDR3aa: CASSLGGGQGEETQYF
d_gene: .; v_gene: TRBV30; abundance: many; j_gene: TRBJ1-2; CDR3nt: TGTGCCTGGAGTGTAGAGGCTGCTTATGGCTACACCTTC; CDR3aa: CAWSVEAAYGYTF
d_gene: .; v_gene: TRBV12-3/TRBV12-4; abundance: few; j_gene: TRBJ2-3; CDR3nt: TGTGCCAGCAAGAGGGACCCGCCAAGCACAGATACGCAGTATTTT; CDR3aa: CASKRDPPSTDTQYF
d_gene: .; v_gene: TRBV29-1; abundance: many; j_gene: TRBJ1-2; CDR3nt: TGCAGCGTAGGACGGGCCTATGGCTACACCTTC; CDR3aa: CSVGRAYGYTF
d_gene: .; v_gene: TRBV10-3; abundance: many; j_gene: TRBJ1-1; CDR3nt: TGTGCCATCAGTGAGACGCACGGGGGCTGGGACACTGAAGCTTTCTTT; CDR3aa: CAISETHGGWDTEAFF
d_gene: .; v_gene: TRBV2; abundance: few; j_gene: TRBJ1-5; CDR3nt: TGTGCCAGCAGACCAGGGAGAAATCAGCCCCAGCATTTT; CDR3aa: CASRPGRNQPQHF
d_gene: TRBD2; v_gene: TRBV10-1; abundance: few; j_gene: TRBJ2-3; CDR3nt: TGCGCCAGCAGTCCTGGGACTAGCGGGGGACTTAGCACAGATACGCAGTATTTT; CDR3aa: CASSPGTSGGLSTDTQYF
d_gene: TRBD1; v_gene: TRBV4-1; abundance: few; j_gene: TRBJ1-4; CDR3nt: TGCGCCAGCAGCCGATGGGACAGTAATGAAAAACTGTTTTTT; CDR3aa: CASSRWDSNEKLFF
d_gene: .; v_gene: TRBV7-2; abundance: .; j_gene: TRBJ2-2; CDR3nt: TGTGCCAGCAGCTTAGGTATTGGGTCGAACACCGGGGAGCTGTTTTTT; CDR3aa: CASSLGIGSNTGELFF
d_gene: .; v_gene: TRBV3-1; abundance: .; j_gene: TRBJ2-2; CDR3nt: TGTGCCAGCAGCCACCCGTCCGGGAGCCACACCGGGGAGCTGTTTTTT; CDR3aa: CASSHPSGSHTGELFF
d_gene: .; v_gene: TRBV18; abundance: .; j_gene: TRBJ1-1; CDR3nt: TGTGCCAGCTCACCGGAAAGGGTCTCTGAGGCTTTCTTT; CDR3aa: CASSPERVSEAFF
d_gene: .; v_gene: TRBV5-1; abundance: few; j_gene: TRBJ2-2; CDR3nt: TGCGCCAGCAGCTTGACAGTAACCTACACCGGGGAGCTGTTTTTT; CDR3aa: CASSLTVTYTGELFF
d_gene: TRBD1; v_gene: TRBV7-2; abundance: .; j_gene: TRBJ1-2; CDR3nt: TGTGCCAGCAGCTTTGGGACAGTCGGTGGCTACACCTTC; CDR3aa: CASSFGTVGGYTF
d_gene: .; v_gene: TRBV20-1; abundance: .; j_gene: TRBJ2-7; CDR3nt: TGCAGTGCTAGGAGGACAGATTACGAGCAGTACTTC; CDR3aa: CSARRTDYEQYF
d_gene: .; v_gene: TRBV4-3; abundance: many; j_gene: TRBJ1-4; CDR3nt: TGCGCCAGCAGCCAAGATTTAACAGACTTTGATGAAAAACTGTTTTTT; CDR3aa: CASSQDLTDFDEKLFF
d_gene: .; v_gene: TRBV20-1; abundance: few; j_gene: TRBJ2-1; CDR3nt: TGCAGTGCTAGTCGGTCGACTAGCTCCTACAATGAGCAGTTCTTC; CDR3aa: CSASRSTSSYNEQFF
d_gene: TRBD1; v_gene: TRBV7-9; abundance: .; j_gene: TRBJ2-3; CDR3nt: TGTGCCAGCAGCCCCCGGGCACCCAGGGGGGATACGCAGTATTTT; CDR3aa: CASSPRAPRGDTQYF
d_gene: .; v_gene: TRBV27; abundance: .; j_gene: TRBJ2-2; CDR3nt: TGTGCCAGCAGTCCCCGGACTACCTCGAACACCGGGGAGCTGTTTTTT; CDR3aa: CASSPRTTSNTGELFF
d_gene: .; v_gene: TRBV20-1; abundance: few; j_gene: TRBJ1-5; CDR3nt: TGCAGTGCTAGAGACGCGAATCAGCCCCAGCATTTT; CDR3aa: CSARDANQPQHF
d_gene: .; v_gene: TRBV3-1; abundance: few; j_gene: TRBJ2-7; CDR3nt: TGTGCCAGCAGCCAATTTATTACGACTAGCTCCTACGAGCAGTACTTC; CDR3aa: CASSQFITTSSYEQYF
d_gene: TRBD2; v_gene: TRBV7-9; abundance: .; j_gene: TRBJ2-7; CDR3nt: TGTGCCAGCAGCTCAAGCGGGGAAATCTCCTACGAGCAGTACTTC; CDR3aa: CASSSSGEISYEQYF
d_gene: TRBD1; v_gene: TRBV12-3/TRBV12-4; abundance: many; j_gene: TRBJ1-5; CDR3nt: TGTGCCAGCATCCGGGACAGGGGCGATCAGCCCCAGCATTTT; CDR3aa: CASIRDRGDQPQHF
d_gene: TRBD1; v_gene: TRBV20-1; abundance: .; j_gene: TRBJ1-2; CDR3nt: TGCAGTGCTAGAGATCCGGGACAGGGGCTTTTGTTCACCTTC; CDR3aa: CSARDPGQGLLFTF
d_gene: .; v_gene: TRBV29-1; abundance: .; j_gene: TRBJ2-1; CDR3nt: TGCAGCGTTGATGGGGGTGCCTACAATGAGCAGTTCTTC; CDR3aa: CSVDGGAYNEQFF
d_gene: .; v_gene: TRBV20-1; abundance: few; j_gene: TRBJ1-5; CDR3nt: TGCAGTGCTAGTCGCCCGTTGAGCAATCAGCCCCAGCATTTT; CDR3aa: CSASRPLSNQPQHF
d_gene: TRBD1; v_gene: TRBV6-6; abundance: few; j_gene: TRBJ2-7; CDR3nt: TGTGCCAGCATCAGGGGACAGGGGGCCGAGCAGTACTTC; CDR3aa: CASIRGQGAEQYF
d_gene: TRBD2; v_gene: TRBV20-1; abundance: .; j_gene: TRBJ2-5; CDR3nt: TGCAGTGGGAGACTAGCGGAGACTCAGTACTTC; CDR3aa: CSGRLAETQYF
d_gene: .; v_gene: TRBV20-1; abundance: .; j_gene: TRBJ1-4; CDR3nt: TGCAGTGCTAGACGGGGTAATGAAAAACTGTTTTTT; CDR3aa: CSARRGNEKLFF
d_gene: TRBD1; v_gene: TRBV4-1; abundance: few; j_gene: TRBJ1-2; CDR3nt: TGCGCCAGCAGCCAAGATCCGACAGGGCTGGGCTACACCTTC; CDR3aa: CASSQDPTGLGYTF
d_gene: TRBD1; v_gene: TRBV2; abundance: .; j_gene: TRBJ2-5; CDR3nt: TGTGCCAGCAGGGTTGGGACAGGGGCCCAAGAGACCCAGTACTTC; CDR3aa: CASRVGTGAQETQYF
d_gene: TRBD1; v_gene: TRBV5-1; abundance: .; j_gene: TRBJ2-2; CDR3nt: TGCGCCAGCAGCACCGGGACAGGGTGGACCGGGGAGCTGTTTTTT; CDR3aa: CASSTGTGWTGELFF
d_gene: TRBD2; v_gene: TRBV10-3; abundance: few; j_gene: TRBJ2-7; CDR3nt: TGTGCCATCAGTGCAGGACTAGCGGGAGTTAGCGAGCAGTACTTC; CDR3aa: CAISAGLAGVSEQYF
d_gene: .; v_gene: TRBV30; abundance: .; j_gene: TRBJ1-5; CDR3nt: TGTGCCTGGAGTGTACTAGGAGGACAGCCCCAGCATTTT; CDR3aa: CAWSVLGGQPQHF
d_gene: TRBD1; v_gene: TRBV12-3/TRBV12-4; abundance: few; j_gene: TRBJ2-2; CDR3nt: TGTGCCAGCAGTCCAACCCTGGGACAGGCCGAAGCGAGGGGCACCGGGGAGCTGTTTTTT; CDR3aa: CASSPTLGQAEARGTGELFF
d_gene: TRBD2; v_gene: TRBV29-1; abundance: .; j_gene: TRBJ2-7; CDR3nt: TGCAGCGCCCAAGAGATGCTAGCGGCGGGGGAGCAGTACTTC; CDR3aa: CSAQEMLAAGEQYF